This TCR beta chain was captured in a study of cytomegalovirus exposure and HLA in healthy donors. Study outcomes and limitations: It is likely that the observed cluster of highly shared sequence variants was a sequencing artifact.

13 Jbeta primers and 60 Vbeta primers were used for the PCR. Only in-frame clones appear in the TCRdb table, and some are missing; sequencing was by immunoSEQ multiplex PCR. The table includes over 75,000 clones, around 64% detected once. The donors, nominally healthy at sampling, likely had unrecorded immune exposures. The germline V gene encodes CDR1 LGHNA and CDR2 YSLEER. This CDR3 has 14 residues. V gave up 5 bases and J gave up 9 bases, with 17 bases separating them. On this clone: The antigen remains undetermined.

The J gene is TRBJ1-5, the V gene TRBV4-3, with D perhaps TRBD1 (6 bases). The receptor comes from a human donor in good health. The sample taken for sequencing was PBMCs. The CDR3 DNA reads TGCGCCAGCAGCGTCCGACAGGTCGAGGGGCCCCAGCATTTT. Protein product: CASSVRQVEGPQHF.